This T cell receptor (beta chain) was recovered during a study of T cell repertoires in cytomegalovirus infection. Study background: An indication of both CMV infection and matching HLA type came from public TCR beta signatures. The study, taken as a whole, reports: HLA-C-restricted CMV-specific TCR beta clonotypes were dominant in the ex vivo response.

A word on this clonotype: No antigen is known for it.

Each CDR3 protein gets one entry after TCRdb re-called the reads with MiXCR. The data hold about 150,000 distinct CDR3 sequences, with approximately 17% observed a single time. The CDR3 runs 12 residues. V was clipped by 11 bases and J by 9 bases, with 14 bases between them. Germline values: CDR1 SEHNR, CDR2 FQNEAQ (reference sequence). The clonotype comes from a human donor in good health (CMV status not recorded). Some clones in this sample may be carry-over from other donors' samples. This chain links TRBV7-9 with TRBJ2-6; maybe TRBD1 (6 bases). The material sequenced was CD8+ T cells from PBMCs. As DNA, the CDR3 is TGTGCCGGGCGTACAGGGAACAACGTCCTGACTTTC. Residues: CAGRTGNNVLTF.